This record covers a single TCR beta chain. The antigen remains undetermined. Splitting of each subset's genomic DNA was done evenly across several immunoSEQ plates. Profiling relied on immunoSEQ multiplex PCR, and the TCRdb table lists in-frame clones only, not all of them. The data contain 110,000 or so clones, about 62% of them singletons. CDR1 is MNHEY, CDR2 SVGAGI, per germline. This CDR3 spans 15 amino acids. Trimming cost V 6 bases and J 5 bases, with 19 bases left between them. The sample originates from a study of shared clonotypes between healthy human individuals. Study-wide background: CD8 memory received one plate per donor, CD8 naive two, CD4 memory three and CD4 naive three.

Study outcomes and limitations: Generation probabilities were higher for clonotypes shared across all four sorted-subset donors than for unshared ones. Naive CD4 clonotypes overlapped across a handful of donors at roughly 5.1%.

The sequence was collected from a woman in her 30s in good health. The sample taken for sequencing was memory CD8+ T cells sorted from blood. Sample subset: CD45RO+ cells pooled with CCR7-negative TemRA cells. The genes are TRBV6-5 and TRBJ2-5, with a weak D call TRBD1 (6 bases). The CDR3 spells CASSETGLGRETQYF. DNA for the CDR3: TGTGCCAGCAGCGAGACAGGACTGGGACGGGAGACCCAGTACTTC.